This T cell receptor (beta chain) was identified in a study of T cell repertoires in cytomegalovirus infection. The J segment lost 4 bases and the V segment lost 2 bases, leaving 14 bases of the junction unmatched. Per the germline V gene, CDR1 is SNHLY and CDR2 is FYNNEI. The CDR3 covers 18 residues. Each CDR3 protein is one row after TCRdb ran MiXCR on the reads. The table has about 480,000 distinct CDR3 sequences, roughly a third seen once. This clonotype was detected only a few times. Its antigen remains unknown. The sequences come from cultured PBMCs, collected from culture after CMV antigen stimulation. The sequence derives from a human donor in good health (CMV status not recorded). Some clones in this sample may be carry-over from other donors' samples. This chain connects TRBV2 to TRBJ2-3, with 8 positions matching TRBD2. In nucleotides, the CDR3 is TGTGCCAGCAGTGAAAACCCCGGGAGGGCCGGACGGGCAGATACGCAGTATTTT. It is translated as CASSENPGRAGRADTQYF.